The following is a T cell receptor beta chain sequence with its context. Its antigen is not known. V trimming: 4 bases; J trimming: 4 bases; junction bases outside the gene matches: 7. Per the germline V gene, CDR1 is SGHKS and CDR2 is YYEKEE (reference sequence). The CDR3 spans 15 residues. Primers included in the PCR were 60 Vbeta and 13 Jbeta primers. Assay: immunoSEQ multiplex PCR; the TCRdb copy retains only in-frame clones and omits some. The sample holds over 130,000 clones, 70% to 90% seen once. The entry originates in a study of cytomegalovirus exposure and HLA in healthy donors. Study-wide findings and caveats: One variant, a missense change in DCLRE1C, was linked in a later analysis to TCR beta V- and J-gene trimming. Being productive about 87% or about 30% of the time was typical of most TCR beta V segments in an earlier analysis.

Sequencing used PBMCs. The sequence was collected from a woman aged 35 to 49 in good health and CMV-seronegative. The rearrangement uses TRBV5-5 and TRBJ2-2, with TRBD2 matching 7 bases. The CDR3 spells CASSGGGSATGELFF. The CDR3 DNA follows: TGTGCCAGCAGCGGGGGGGGGAGCGCCACCGGGGAGCTGTTTTTT.